The 16 T cell receptor beta chains reported below all come from one sample, sequenced in a study of Ad26.COV2.S vaccination and SARS-CoV-2 variants. Indicated treatment: about 20 received Ad26.COV2.S at low or high dose, single or two shots; about 5 received placebo; per-sample allocation not given. Each sample was drawn 63 days after the first injection (of vaccine or placebo). This table comes from immunoSEQ multiplex PCR, and its TCRdb copy is limited to in-frame clones, with some not included. The table shows about 220,000 clones, with around 87% occurring only once. Here the sequenced sample was peripheral blood, taken in a trial of Ad26.COV2.S vaccine versus placebo. The receptors come from a person between 18 and 60 years old who received the Ad26.COV2.S COVID-19 vaccine or a placebo.

This chain uses TRBV12-3 or TRBV12-4 with TRBJ2-3, with TRBD2 as a possible D gene (5 bases). This CDR3 is 12 amino acids long. Trimming took off 8 bases at V and 3 bases at J, with 9 bases between the two ends. CDR3 in DNA: TGTGCCAGCGTCGGGGTGACAGATACGCAGTATTTT. Amino acids: CASVGVTDTQYF.

V gene TRBV5-8 combines with J gene TRBJ2-5, with D unclear. V lost 3 bases and J 4 bases, leaving 7 bases between the germline ends. The CDR3 has 12 residues. Germline assignment: CDR1 SGHTS and CDR2 YDEGEE. The CDR3 protein is CASSSRTETQYF. The CDR3 region has the DNA TGTGCCAGCAGCTCCCGCACAGAGACCCAGTACTTC.

This clone was observed a single time. The chain is built from TRBV27 and TRBJ2-7; perhaps TRBD1 as D (8 bases). This CDR3 has 19 residues. The germline gives CDR1 MNHEY, CDR2 SMNVEV (reference sequence). V dropped 3 bases and J dropped 4 bases, with 28 bases sitting between them. CDR3 sequence: CASSFRQGFGGGPVYEQYF. CDR3 coding DNA: TGTGCCAGCAGTTTCCGACAGGGGTTTGGGGGAGGGCCCGTTTACGAGCAGTACTTC.

This chain connects TRBV12-3 or TRBV12-4 to TRBJ1-1; D ambiguous. There are 12 residues in the CDR3. V was clipped by 10 bases and J by 1 base, with 10 bases between them. CDR3 protein: CATKEGNTEAFF. The CDR3 region has the DNA TGTGCCACCAAAGAGGGGAACACTGAAGCTTTCTTT.

The rearrangement links TRBV9 to TRBJ1-1; a weak D match, TRBD1 (5 bases). Germline V gives CDR1 SGDLS, CDR2 YYNGEE. V was cut by 0 bases and J by 1 base, with 10 bases left in between. The CDR3 contains 15 residues. CDR3 in DNA: TGTGCCAGCAGCGTAGTCTCAGGGACGAACACTGAAGCTTTCTTT. Translated, it gives CASSVVSGTNTEAFF.

The chain has TRBV7-9 and TRBJ2-5, with 12 bases lining up with TRBD2. Germline values: CDR1 SEHNR, CDR2 FQNEAQ (reference sequence). The junction had 12 bases not matched to a gene; V was cut back by 5 bases and J by 5 bases. The CDR3 contains 17 residues. CDR3 sequence (DNA): TGTGCCAGCAGCCTGACGACTAGCGGGGGCCTTAGGGAGACCCAGTACTTC. Protein product: CASSLTTSGGLRETQYF.

By proportion, this clone is medium-sized. This rearrangement joins TRBV27 to TRBJ2-5; 7 bases line up with TRBD2. In germline, CDR1 is MNHEY, CDR2 SMNVEV (reference sequence). V gave up 4 bases and J gave up 1 base; unmatched junction bases: 6. The CDR3 has 15 residues. CDR3 sequence reads: CASSSAGRIQETQYF. CDR3 nucleotides: TGTGCCAGCAGTTCAGCGGGGAGAATCCAAGAGACCCAGTACTTC.

The chain uses TRBV27 and TRBJ1-5; no reliable D call. Germline values: CDR1 MNHEY, CDR2 SMNVEV (reference sequence). The V gene lost 5 bases and the J gene lost 7 bases, with 9 bases spanning the gap. This CDR3 has 12 amino acids. The CDR3 spells CASSPTGQPQHF. CDR3 nucleotides: TGTGCCAGCAGTCCAACGGGGCAGCCCCAGCATTTT.

This clone was recorded a few times. V and J are TRBV30 and TRBJ1-5, with D possibly TRBD1 on 5 matching bases. This CDR3 spans 13 amino acids. V was clipped by 0 bases and J by 5 bases, with 8 bases between them. Germline CDR1 and CDR2: GTSNPN and SVGIG (reference sequence). CDR3: CAWSVRGDQPQHF. Here the CDR3 DNA reads TGTGCCTGGAGTGTACGGGGGGATCAGCCCCAGCATTTT.

The J gene is TRBJ2-7, the V gene TRBV5-1; unclear D gene. Germline CDR1 SGHRS, CDR2 YFSETQ. Deletions cut 4 bases from V and 1 base from J, with 9 bases between. The length of the CDR3 is 13 residues. Here the CDR3 reads CASSGPESYEQYF. The CDR3 nucleotides read TGCGCCAGCAGCGGCCCGGAGTCCTACGAGCAGTACTTC.

The CDR3 DNA is TGTGCCATAGGGACAGGGAGGGATCAGCCCCAGCATTTT. This encodes CAIGTGRDQPQHF. The V call is TRBV10-3, the J call TRBJ1-5, with TRBD1 identical over 9 bases. Germline V gene data show CDR1 as ENHRY and CDR2 as SYGVKD. This CDR3 has 13 residues. Trimming took 9 bases from V and 5 from J; bases not matched to a gene: 5.

The rearrangement links TRBV30 to TRBJ2-3; D gene unclear. The V and J ends lost 3 bases and 8 bases respectively, with 9 bases between them. In germline, CDR1 is GTSNPN, CDR2 SVGIG (reference sequence). This CDR3 has 11 residues. The CDR3 DNA reads as TGTGCCTGGAGAATAGTACGTACGCAGTATTTT. This encodes CAWRIVRTQYF.

The chain carries TRBV11-2 and TRBJ2-5; D is unclear. The CDR3 totals 14 residues. Germline V lookup: CDR1 SGHAT, CDR2 FQNNGV. V lost 6 bases to trimming and J lost 4 bases, with 15 bases between them. The CDR3 DNA follows: TGTGCCAGCAGTCCTACGGGCTTCTTAGAGACCCAGTACTTC. As protein: CASSPTGFLETQYF.

The CDR3: CASSLNGDTEAFF. Written as DNA, the CDR3 is TGTGCCAGCAGCTTAAATGGAGACACTGAAGCTTTCTTT. The rearrangement links TRBV11-1 to TRBJ1-1, with D hard to call. The CDR3 sequence is 13 residues long. From germline, CDR1 is SGHAT and CDR2 FQDESV (reference sequence). V shed 2 bases and J shed 3 bases, with 7 bases lying between them.

The chain combines TRBV11-2 with TRBJ1-1; D is perhaps TRBD1 (6 bases). In germline, CDR1 is SGHAT, CDR2 FQNNGV. Between the trimmed V and J ends, which lost 4 bases and 7 bases, there was a span of 16 bases. This CDR3 contains 14 residues. The CDR3 nucleotides are TGTGCCAGCAGCTCCCTCAGGGGTTGGGTTGAAGCTTTCTTT. This translates into CASSSLRGWVEAFF. Drawing the rest from reference TRBV11-2 and TRBJ1-1, the complete variable domain is EAGVAQSPRYKIIEKRQSVAFWCNPISGHATLYWYQQILGQGPKLLIQFQNNGVVDDSQLPKDRFSAERLKGVDSTLKIQPAKLEDSAVYLCASSSLRGWVEAFFGQGTRLTVV.

The chain joins TRBV4-1 to TRBJ1-4, with D hard to call. Germline V lookup: CDR1 MGHRA, CDR2 YSYEKL. The CDR3 has 14 amino acids. Trimming pared 2 bases from V and 10 bases from J, leaving 14 bases between. The CDR3 DNA sequence: TGCGCCAGCAGCCAACCCCGTCACATCGGAAAACTGTTTTTT. It is translated as CASSQPRHIGKLFF.